One sample yielded the 27 T cell receptor beta chains listed below, sequenced in a study of T cell clones after liver transplantation. Repertoires were generated with immunoSEQ multiplex PCR, while TCRdb's copy carries only in-frame clones and drops some. The table records 65,000 to 70,000 clones, almost 95% of them present only once. Here the sequenced sample was CD4+ T cells from blood, taken about 25 months after liver transplant. The receptors were sampled from a human patient who received a liver transplant. Some T cells could come from the graft donor.

The chain's CDR3 is CASSDRNFRDRGSPLHF. DNA for the CDR3: TGTGCCAGCAGTGATCGGAACTTCCGGGACAGGGGGTCGCCCCTCCACTTT. The gene calls are TRBV6-1 and TRBJ1-6; 11 bases agree with TRBD1. CDR3 size: 17 residues. Germline assignment: CDR1 MNHNS and CDR2 SASEGT. J gave up 13 bases and V 3 bases, and 14 bases lay outside the gene matches.

The V and J genes are TRBV29-1 and TRBJ2-2, with a weak D call TRBD1 (6 bases). CDR3 length: 13 residues. The V gene lost 5 bases and the J gene lost 6 bases, with 13 bases spanning the gap. Looked up from germline, CDR1 is SQVTM and CDR2 is ANQGSEA. The CDR3 sequence is CSVRIGGSGELFF. CDR3 nucleotide sequence: TGCAGCGTTCGTATAGGGGGATCCGGGGAGCTGTTTTTT.

This sequence joins TRBV2 and TRBJ1-2; D not resolved. Trimming took 4 bases from V and 6 from J, leaving 21 bases between them. The CDR3 is made up of 16 amino acids. Germline-derived CDR1 and CDR2 are SNHLY and FYNNEI. This CDR3 is CASSVGTSLGAHGYTF. DNA of the CDR3: TGTGCCAGCAGTGTCGGAACATCTCTGGGCGCGCATGGCTACACCTTC.

The chain uses TRBV4-3 and TRBJ2-1, with 13 bases identical to TRBD2. J gave up 7 bases and V 0 bases, and 6 bases lay outside the gene matches. CDR1 LGHNA and CDR2 YSLEER come from the germline V gene. The CDR3 is made up of 17 amino acids. DNA of the CDR3: TGCGCCAGCAGCCAAGAGGGACTAGCGGGGTTGGGTAATGAGCAGTTCTTC. Its translation: CASSQEGLAGLGNEQFF.

The chain carries TRBV7-9 and TRBJ1-1; tentative D call: TRBD1 (5 bases). From germline, CDR1 is SEHNR and CDR2 FQNEAQ (reference sequence). Deletions cut 5 bases from V and 1 base from J, with 11 bases between. The CDR3 is 14 residues long. In nucleotides, the CDR3 is TGTGCCAGCAGCGCACTCAGGGAGAACACTGAAGCTTTCTTT. Translated, it gives CASSALRENTEAFF.

V is TRBV27 and J is TRBJ2-1; 8 nucleotides match TRBD2. Germline CDR1 and CDR2: MNHEY and SMNVEV (reference sequence). The CDR3 extends over 14 amino acids. The V segment lost 8 bases and the J segment 6 bases; nucleotides outside the gene matches: 9. The CDR3 DNA reads as TGTGCCAGCCGATTAGCGGGAAGGGCCAATGAGCAGTTCTTC. Residues: CASRLAGRANEQFF.

The chain carries TRBV5-8 and TRBJ2-3; D unclear. The CDR3 is made up of 15 amino acids. Germline-derived CDR1 and CDR2 are SGHTS and YDEGEE. V was pared by 0 bases and J by 3 bases, with 11 bases between. CDR3 amino acids: CASSLEGTRTDTQYF. The CDR3 nucleotides read TGTGCCAGCAGCTTGGAGGGTACCCGGACAGATACGCAGTATTTT.

This clone was seen a single time. Distinct nucleotide sequences in the sample also encode this CDR3. The genes are TRBV29-1 and TRBJ1-2; tentative D call: TRBD1 (5 bases). V lost 4 bases and J 4 bases, leaving 7 bases between the germline ends. This CDR3 comprises 11 residues. Germline V gene data show CDR1 as SQVTM and CDR2 as ANQGSEA. CDR3 sequence (DNA): TGCAGCGTTGGGGACGGCTATGGCTACACCTTC. Its protein product is CSVGDGYGYTF.

The DNA for the CDR3 is TGTGCCTGGAGTGTTAAAAGGAACACTGAAGCTTTCTTT. This encodes CAWSVKRNTEAFF. The chain links TRBV30 to TRBJ1-1; D is unclear. Germline V lookup: CDR1 GTSNPN, CDR2 SVGIG (reference sequence). Between the trimmed V and J ends, which lost 0 bases and 1 base, there was a span of 6 bases. The CDR3 contains 13 residues.

The J gene is TRBJ2-2, the V gene TRBV7-3; 9 bases match TRBD2. The V gene's germline CDR1 is SGHTA and CDR2 FQGTGA. The CDR3 has 15 residues. J lost 7 bases, V lost 7 bases, and 10 bases had no gene match. As DNA, the CDR3 is TGTGCCAGCAAAAATAGCGGGAGCGGGGACGGGGAGCTGTTTTTT. Amino acids: CASKNSGSGDGELFF.

The V and J genes are TRBV28 and TRBJ2-4; D gene uncertain. V lost 1 base and J 7 bases, leaving 5 bases between the germline ends. Germline V CDR1 and CDR2: MDHEN, SYDVKM. This CDR3 contains 12 residues. For the CDR3, the DNA is TGTGCCAGCAGTTTATTTCGGAACATTCAGTACTTC. It yields the protein CASSLFRNIQYF.

The chain is built from TRBV11-3 and TRBJ2-1; 9 bases are a match to TRBD2. Germline V gene data show CDR1 as SGHNT and CDR2 as YENEEA. The CDR3 is made up of 17 amino acids. V lost 4 bases, J lost 2 bases, and 9 bases stayed unmatched. The CDR3 loop is CASSSIAGVQTYNEQFF. CDR3 DNA: TGTGCCAGCAGCTCTATAGCGGGAGTGCAAACCTACAATGAGCAGTTCTTC.

The CDR3 spells CASSLDGLGDTQYF. The DNA of the CDR3 is TGTGCCAGCAGCTTAGACGGGTTGGGAGATACGCAGTATTTT. The V gene is TRBV5-6, the J gene TRBJ2-3; D ambiguous. In germline, CDR1 is SGHDT, CDR2 YYEEEE. The CDR3 extends over 14 amino acids. V was shortened by 2 bases and J by 5 bases, with 12 bases between the two germline ends. The variable domain in full, completed from reference TRBV5-6 and TRBJ2-3, reads DAGVTQSPTHLIKTRGQQVTLRCSPKSGHDTVSWYQQALGQGPQFIFQYYEEEERQRGNFPDRFSGHQFPNYSSELNVNALLLGDSALYLCASSLDGLGDTQYFGPGTRLTVL.

The genes are TRBV7-9 and TRBJ2-2; D is ambiguous. The V end was cut by 0 bases, the J end by 1 base, with 6 bases between. CDR3 length equals 15 residues. CDR1 SEHNR and CDR2 FQNEAQ come from the germline V gene (reference sequence). The DNA of the CDR3 is TGTGCCAGCAGCTTAGCGGCGGTGAACACCGGGGAGCTGTTTTTT. Translation: CASSLAAVNTGELFF. Full variable domain (rest looked up from reference TRBV7-9 and TRBJ2-2): DTGVSQNPRHKITKRGQNVTFRCDPISEHNRLYWYRQTLGQGPEFLTYFQNEAQLEKSRLLSDRFSAERPKGSFSTLEIQRTEQGDSAMYLCASSLAAVNTGELFFGEGSRLTVL.

The chain joins TRBV5-1 to TRBJ2-1; no firm D call. V dropped 3 bases and J dropped 6 bases, with 16 bases sitting between them. The germline gives CDR1 SGHRS, CDR2 YFSETQ. CDR3 length equals 15 residues. The CDR3 DNA follows: TGCGCCAGCAGCTCCCCTCTTGAAGTGAGCAATGAGCAGTTCTTC. It translates to CASSSPLEVSNEQFF. Drawing the rest from reference TRBV5-1 and TRBJ2-1, the complete variable domain is KAGVTQTPRYLIKTRGQQVTLSCSPISGHRSVSWYQQTPGQGLQFLFEYFSETQRNKGNFPGRFSGRQFSNSRSEMNVSTLELGDSALYLCASSSPLEVSNEQFFGPGTRLTVL.

This chain links TRBV7-2 with TRBJ2-1; D is perhaps TRBD2 (7 bases). The CDR3 sequence is 15 residues long. From germline, CDR1 is SGHTA and CDR2 FQGNSA. V shed 5 bases and J shed 7 bases, with 18 bases lying between them. The CDR3 DNA reads as TGTGCCAGCAGCCCTAGGGGGGGGCGCGTGAATGAGCAGTTCTTC. Translated, it gives CASSPRGGRVNEQFF.

The V gene is TRBV7-8, the J gene TRBJ2-5; possibly TRBD1 for D (6 bases). CDR1 and CDR2 (germline): SGHVS, FQNEAQ. There are 15 residues in the CDR3. The ends were cut back, 0 bases at V and 4 bases at J, with 12 bases in the middle. The CDR3 DNA sequence: TGTGCCAGCAGCTTAGCGAGGAACAGGGCAGAGACCCAGTACTTC. It specifies CASSLARNRAETQYF.

The chain uses TRBV29-1 and TRBJ2-5; 9 positions match TRBD2. The germline gives CDR1 SQVTM, CDR2 ANQGSEA. The CDR3 length is 15 residues. The V and J ends lost 6 bases and 3 bases, in that order; junction bases with no gene match: 11. DNA of the CDR3: TGCAGCGTCCAGAAGCGGACTAGCGATGAAGAGACCCAGTACTTC. Translating gives CSVQKRTSDEETQYF.

This chain uses TRBV7-2 with TRBJ2-1, with TRBD1 matching 11 bases. The CDR3 covers 16 residues. V shed 1 base, J shed 7 bases, and the junction held 6 bases outside the gene matches. In germline, CDR1 is SGHTA, CDR2 FQGNSA. The CDR3 protein is CASSLGPGTGGNEQFF. DNA for the CDR3: TGTGCCAGCAGCTTAGGCCCAGGGACAGGGGGGAATGAGCAGTTCTTC.

This chain uses TRBV7-2 with TRBJ1-5, with 9 bases fitting TRBD1. This CDR3 has 15 amino acids. Germline V gene sequence: CDR1 SGHTA, CDR2 FQGNSA. V shed 2 bases, J shed 6 bases, and the junction held 5 bases outside the gene matches. CDR3 region: CASSLRVTGGQPQHF. Here the CDR3 DNA reads TGTGCCAGCAGCTTACGGGTGACAGGGGGTCAGCCCCAGCATTTT.

V gene TRBV6-6 combines with J gene TRBJ2-3; either TRBD1 or TRBD2 may supply D (6 bases each). From germline, CDR1 is MNHNY and CDR2 SVGAGI (reference sequence). Trimming took 5 bases from V and 1 from J, leaving 10 bases between them. There are 14 residues in the CDR3. The DNA for the CDR3 is TGTGCCAGCAGTCGCGGGACACGCACAGATACGCAGTATTTT. Translation gives CASSRGTRTDTQYF.

This clone is a singleton in its sample. The rearrangement uses TRBV28 and TRBJ1-5, with unresolved D. Germline V gene data show CDR1 as MDHEN and CDR2 as SYDVKM. The CDR3 covers 12 residues. Trimming shortened V by 6 bases and J by 7 bases, and 10 bases separated the two germline ends. For the CDR3, the DNA is TGTGCCAGCAGGGGCTCAGGACAGCCCCAGCATTTT. Translating gives CASRGSGQPQHF.

The chain is built from TRBV10-2 and TRBJ2-3, with D possibly TRBD2 on 5 matching bases. V dropped 6 bases and J dropped 6 bases, with 19 bases sitting between them. The CDR3 runs to 15 residues. CDR1 and CDR2 from the germline V gene are WSHSY and SAAADI. CDR3 nucleotide sequence: TGCGCCAGCAGAGGCGGCGGGCCGACCCCCGATACGCAGTATTTT. Its translation is CASRGGGPTPDTQYF.

The chain carries TRBV4-2 and TRBJ2-1; tentatively, D is TRBD1 or TRBD2 (6 bases each). Germline lookup yields CDR1 LGHNA and CDR2 YNFKEQ. Trimming pared 2 bases from V and 6 bases from J, leaving 14 bases between. The CDR3 extends over 15 amino acids. Here the CDR3 reads CASSQLTGGLNEQFF. CDR3 bases: TGTGCCAGCAGCCAACTGACAGGAGGGCTCAATGAGCAGTTCTTC.

The chain joins TRBV27 to TRBJ1-5; no reliable D call. CDR1 is MNHEY, CDR2 SMNVEV, per germline (reference sequence). The CDR3 is 13 residues long. With 2 bases removed from V and 2 bases from J, the gap between germline ends came to 4 bases. CDR3 coding DNA: TGTGCCAGCAGTTTAACACGCAATCAGCCCCAGCATTTT. Its translation is CASSLTRNQPQHF.

V gene TRBV7-3 combines with J gene TRBJ2-3; a possible D gene is TRBD2 (5 bases). V lost 8 bases and J lost 0, with 9 bases in between. Germline CDR1 reads SGHTA; CDR2 reads FQGTGA. The CDR3 is 13 amino acids. The CDR3 region is CASSRGSTDTQYF. CDR3 coding DNA: TGTGCCAGCTCCCGCGGGAGCACAGATACGCAGTATTTT.

The CDR3 coding sequence is TGTGCCAGCAGTGAAGATGTAGCGGGACAAGATACGCAGTATTTT. Amino acids: CASSEDVAGQDTQYF. This chain uses TRBV2 with TRBJ2-3, with TRBD2 matching over 8 bases. J was trimmed by 5 bases and V by 1 base; bases with no gene match: 5. CDR1 and CDR2 (germline): SNHLY, FYNNEI. CDR3 length: 15 amino acids.